This T cell receptor (beta chain) was identified during a study of monozygotic twins with cystic fibrosis. The ends lost 5 bases at V and 7 bases at J; junction bases unmatched: 7. Germline CDR1 and CDR2: KGHSH and LQKENI. This CDR3 has 14 residues. Note on this clone: The antigen is undetermined.

Here immunoSEQ multiplex PCR was the method, and the copy in TCRdb shows in-frame clones only, minus some. The sample includes 14,000 or so clones, just under 95% of them seen just once. General observations from the study: In 13 of 16 pairs, V gene usage was closest to the co-twin's. Low clonality (median 0.0095) suggested a mostly naive repertoire.

The rearrangement links TRBV18 to TRBJ1-1; 10 bases fit TRBD1. The sequence came from a girl aged 2-10 years with cystic fibrosis. Sequenced input: blood. Here the CDR3 DNA reads TGTGCCAGCTCAGTCGACAGGGGGCTGGATGAAGCTTTCTTT. Translated: CASSVDRGLDEAFF. Full variable domain (missing parts from reference TRBV18 and TRBJ1-1): NAGVMQNPRHLVRRRGQEARLRCSPMKGHSHVYWYRQLPEEGLKFMVYLQKENIIDESGMPKERFSAEFPKEGPSILRIQQVVRGDSAAYFCASSVDRGLDEAFFGQGTRLTVV.